This T cell receptor (beta chain) was recorded in a study of human T cells and chemical hapten exposure. Points on this clonotype: What it binds is unknown.

MiXCR, run by TCRdb on the RACE reads, gives a single entry per CDR3 protein. This table has some 170,000 distinct CDR3 sequences, approximately 20% appearing once. Per the germline V gene, CDR1 is SGHDN and CDR2 is FVKESK. The CDR3 consists of 19 residues. The ends were cut back, 2 bases at V and 2 bases at J, with 21 bases in the middle. Study conclusions and caveats: The donor cohort had alopecia, so its immune response may not match that of healthy people. Against controls, expanded TCRs gave rise to significantly more large CDR3 similarity clusters.

Stated time point: patch test 1, 2 weeks after DPC sensitization. Treatment in this sample: therapeutic diphenylcyclopropenone sensitization with weekly scalp DPC. Specimen: whole blood, collected in connection with sensitization to the hapten diphenylcyclopropenone (DPC). The chain uses TRBV14 and TRBJ1-4, with no clear D. This receptor was obtained from a woman aged 45-59 years with alopecia areata. Some clones in this sample may be carry-over from other donors' samples. The CDR3 coding sequence is TGTGCCAGCAGCCAAATCCGGTCGAGAGGACCTTCTACTAATGAAAAACTGTTTTTT. Translated: CASSQIRSRGPSTNEKLFF. The full variable domain, with the rest looked up from reference TRBV14 and TRBJ1-4, is EAGVTQFPSHSVIEKGQTVTLRCDPISGHDNLYWYRRVMGKEIKFLLHFVKESKQDESGMPNNRFLAERTGGTYSTLKVQPAELEDSGVYFCASSQIRSRGPSTNEKLFFGSGTQLSVL.